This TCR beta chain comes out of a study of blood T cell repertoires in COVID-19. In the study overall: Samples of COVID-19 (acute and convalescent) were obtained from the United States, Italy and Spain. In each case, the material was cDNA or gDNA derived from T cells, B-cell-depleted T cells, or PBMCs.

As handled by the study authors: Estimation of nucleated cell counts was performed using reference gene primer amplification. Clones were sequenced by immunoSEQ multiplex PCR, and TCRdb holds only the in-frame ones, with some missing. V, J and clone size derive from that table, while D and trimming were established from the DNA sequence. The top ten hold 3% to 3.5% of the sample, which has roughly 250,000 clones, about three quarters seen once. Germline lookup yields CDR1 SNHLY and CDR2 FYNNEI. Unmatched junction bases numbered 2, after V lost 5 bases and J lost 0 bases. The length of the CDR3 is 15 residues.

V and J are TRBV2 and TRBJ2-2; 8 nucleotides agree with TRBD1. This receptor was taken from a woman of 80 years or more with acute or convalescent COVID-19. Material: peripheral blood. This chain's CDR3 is CASSKTGANTGELFF. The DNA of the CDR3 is TGTGCCAGCAGTAAGACAGGGGCGAACACCGGGGAGCTGTTTTTT.